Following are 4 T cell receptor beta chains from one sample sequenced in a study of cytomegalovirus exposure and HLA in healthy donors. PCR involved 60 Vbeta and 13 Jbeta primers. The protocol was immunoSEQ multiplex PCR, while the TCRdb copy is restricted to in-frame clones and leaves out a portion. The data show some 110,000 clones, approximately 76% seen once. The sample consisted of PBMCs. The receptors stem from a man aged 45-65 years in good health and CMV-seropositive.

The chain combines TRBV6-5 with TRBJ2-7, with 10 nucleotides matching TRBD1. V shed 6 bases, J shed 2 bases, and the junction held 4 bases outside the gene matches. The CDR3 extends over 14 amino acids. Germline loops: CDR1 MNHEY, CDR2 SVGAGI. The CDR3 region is CASRSGTGAYEQYF. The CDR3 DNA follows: TGTGCCAGCAGGTCCGGGACAGGGGCCTACGAGCAGTACTTC.

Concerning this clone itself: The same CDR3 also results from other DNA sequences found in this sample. CDR3 nucleotides: TGCGCCAGCAGCCCCACAGGGTACGATCAGCCCCAGCATTTT. Its translation: CASSPTGYDQPQHF. The V gene is TRBV5-1, the J gene TRBJ1-5; D is possibly TRBD1 (6 bases). The CDR3 is 14 residues long. Germline V lookup: CDR1 SGHRS, CDR2 YFSETQ. V dropped 4 bases and J dropped 5 bases, with 13 bases sitting between them.

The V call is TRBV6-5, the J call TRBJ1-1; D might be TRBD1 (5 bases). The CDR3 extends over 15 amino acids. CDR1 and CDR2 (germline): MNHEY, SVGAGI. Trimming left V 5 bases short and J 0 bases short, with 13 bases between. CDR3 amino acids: CASSPHGAVNTEAFF. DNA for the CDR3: TGTGCCAGCAGTCCCCATGGGGCGGTGAACACTGAAGCTTTCTTT.

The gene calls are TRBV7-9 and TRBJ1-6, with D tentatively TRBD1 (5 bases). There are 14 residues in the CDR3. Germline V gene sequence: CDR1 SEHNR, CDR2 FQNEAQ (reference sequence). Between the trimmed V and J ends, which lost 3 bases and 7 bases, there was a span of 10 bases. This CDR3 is CASSLGRGNSPLHF. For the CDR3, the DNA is TGTGCCAGCAGCTTGGGACGGGGGAATTCACCCCTCCACTTT.